This TCR beta chain stems from a study of cytomegalovirus exposure and HLA in healthy donors. Study-wide findings and caveats: Most TCR beta V segments were productive about 90% or about 30% of the time in an earlier analysis.

The PCR ran on 60 Vbeta and 13 Jbeta primers. Here immunoSEQ multiplex PCR was the method, and the copy in TCRdb shows in-frame clones only, minus some. The sample lists fewer than 200,000 clones, roughly 9.5% occurring once. This clone was seen a handful of times. Its antigen is as yet unknown. Unmatched junction bases numbered 7, after V lost 0 bases and J lost 8 bases. CDR3 length: 15 amino acids. Germline loops: CDR1 SGHRS, CDR2 YFSETQ. The chain links TRBV5-1 to TRBJ2-1, with TRBD2 identical over 8 bases. The clonotype comes from a woman aged 25 to 39 in good health and CMV-seropositive. Sequencing was carried out using PBMCs. In DNA form, the CDR3 reads TGCGCCAGCAGCTTGGTCGGGAGGGGGGGCGATGAGCAGTTCTTC. It specifies CASSLVGRGGDEQFF.